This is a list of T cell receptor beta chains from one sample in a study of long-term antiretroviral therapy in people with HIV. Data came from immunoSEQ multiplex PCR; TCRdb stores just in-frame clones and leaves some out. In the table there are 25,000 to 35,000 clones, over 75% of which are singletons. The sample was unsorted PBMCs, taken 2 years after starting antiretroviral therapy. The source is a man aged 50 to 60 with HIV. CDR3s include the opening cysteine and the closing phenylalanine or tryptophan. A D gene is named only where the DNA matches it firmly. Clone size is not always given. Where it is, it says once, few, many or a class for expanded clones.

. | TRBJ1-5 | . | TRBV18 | CASSPQGGDQPQHF | TGTGCCAGCTCACCGCAGGGCGGAGATCAGCCCCAGCATTTT
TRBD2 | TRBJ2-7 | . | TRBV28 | CASTNLAGGTYEQYF | TGTGCCAGCACGAATCTAGCGGGGGGAACCTACGAGCAGTACTTC
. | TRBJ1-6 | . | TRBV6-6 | CASTGGSGSPLHF | TGTGCCAGCACAGGAGGGTCAGGTTCACCCCTCCACTTT
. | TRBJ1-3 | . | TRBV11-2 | CASSIRQLSGNTIYF | TGTGCCAGCAGCATCCGACAGCTCTCTGGAAACACCATATATTTT
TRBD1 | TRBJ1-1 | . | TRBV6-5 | CASTPDRGLYTEAFF | TGTGCCAGCACCCCGGACAGGGGGCTGTACACTGAAGCTTTCTTT
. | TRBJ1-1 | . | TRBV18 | CASSPEQGENTEAFF | TGTGCCAGCTCACCTGAACAGGGAGAAAACACTGAAGCTTTCTTT
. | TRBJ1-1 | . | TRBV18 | CASSPPAGLSGSTEAFF | TGTGCCAGCTCACCACCGGCGGGACTTTCGGGTAGCACTGAAGCTTTCTTT
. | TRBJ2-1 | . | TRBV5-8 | CASSRTEYNEQFF | TGTGCCAGCAGCCGGACAGAGTACAATGAGCAGTTCTTC
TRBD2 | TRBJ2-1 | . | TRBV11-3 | CASSSGTSGPGDEQFF | TGTGCCAGCAGCTCGGGGACTAGCGGCCCTGGGGATGAGCAGTTCTTC
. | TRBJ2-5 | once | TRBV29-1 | CSVLRETQYF | TGCAGCGTTCTCCGGGAGACCCAGTACTTC
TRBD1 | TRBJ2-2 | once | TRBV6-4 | CASRPTGATGELFF | TGTGCCAGCAGACCTACAGGGGCCACCGGGGAGCTGTTTTTT
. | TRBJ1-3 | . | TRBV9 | CASSVPSSGNTIYF | TGTGCCAGCAGCGTCCCCAGCTCTGGAAACACCATATATTTT
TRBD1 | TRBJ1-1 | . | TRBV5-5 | CASSQQGAGTEAFF | TGTGCCAGCAGCCAACAGGGGGCTGGAACTGAAGCTTTCTTT
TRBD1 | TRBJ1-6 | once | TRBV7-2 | CASSLTLRVRDRMNSPLHF | TGTGCCAGCAGCTTAACTTTGCGGGTTCGGGACAGGATGAATTCACCCCTCCACTTT
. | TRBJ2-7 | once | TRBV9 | CASSVGPGVTYEQYF | TGTGCCAGCAGCGTAGGGCCAGGGGTGACCTACGAGCAGTACTTC
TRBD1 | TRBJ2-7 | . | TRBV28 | CASSLTLDRDYWYEQYF | TGTGCCAGCAGTTTAACCCTCGACAGGGATTATTGGTACGAGCAGTACTTC
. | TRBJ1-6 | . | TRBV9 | CASSSEGGSYNSPLHF | TGTGCCAGCAGCTCAGAAGGAGGGTCCTATAATTCACCCCTCCACTTT
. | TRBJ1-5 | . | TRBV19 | CASSYRTGVGNQPQHF | TGTGCCAGTAGCTATCGGACGGGGGTTGGCAATCAGCCCCAGCATTTT
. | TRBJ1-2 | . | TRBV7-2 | CASSLFGAGRGYTF | TGTGCCAGCAGCTTATTCGGCGCAGGGAGAGGCTACACCTTC
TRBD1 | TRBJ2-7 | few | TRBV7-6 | CASSLGQGMSSYEQYF | TGTGCCAGCAGCCTGGGACAGGGGATGAGCTCCTACGAGCAGTACTTC
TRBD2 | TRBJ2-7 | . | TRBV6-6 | CASSSVTSGSLYEQYF | TGTGCCAGCAGTTCGGTGACTAGCGGGAGCCTCTACGAGCAGTACTTC
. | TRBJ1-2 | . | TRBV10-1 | CASSAGGAYYGYTF | TGCGCCAGCAGTGCGGGGGGCGCATACTATGGCTACACCTTC
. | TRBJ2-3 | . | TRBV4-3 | CASSQAQERTQYF | TGCGCCAGCAGCCAAGCCCAAGAGAGGACGCAGTATTTT
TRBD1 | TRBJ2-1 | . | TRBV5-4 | CASSLGDSYNEQFF | TGTGCCAGCAGCTTGGGGGACAGCTACAATGAGCAGTTCTTC
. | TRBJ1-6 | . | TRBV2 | CASSEGGAYNSPLHF | TGTGCCAGCAGTGAAGGGGGGGCGTATAATTCACCCCTCCACTTT
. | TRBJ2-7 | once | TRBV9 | CASSGIKGKGEQYF | TGTGCCAGCAGCGGTATTAAGGGAAAGGGCGAGCAGTACTTC
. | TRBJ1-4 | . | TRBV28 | CASSLGGVSNEKLFF | TGTGCCAGCAGTTTAGGAGGCGTGAGTAATGAAAAACTGTTTTTT
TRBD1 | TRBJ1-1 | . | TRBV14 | CASSPTDRAPAFF | TGTGCCAGCAGCCCAACGGACAGGGCTCCAGCTTTCTTT
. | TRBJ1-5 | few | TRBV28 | CASSSPGGTNQPQHF | TGTGCCAGCAGTTCCCCGGGAGGGACGAATCAGCCCCAGCATTTT
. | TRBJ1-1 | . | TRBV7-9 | CASSPAEGSHTEAFF | TGTGCCAGCAGCCCCGCCGAGGGCAGTCACACTGAAGCTTTCTTT
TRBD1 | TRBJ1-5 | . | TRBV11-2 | CASSRDREVWPQHF | TGTGCCAGCAGCCGGGACAGGGAAGTTTGGCCCCAGCATTTT
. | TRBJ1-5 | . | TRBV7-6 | CASSLGGLYSNQPQHF | TGTGCCAGCAGCTTAGGCGGGCTCTATAGCAATCAGCCCCAGCATTTT
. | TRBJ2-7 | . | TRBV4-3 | CASSQDVRGEEQYF | TGCGCCAGCAGCCAAGATGTTAGGGGCGAGGAGCAGTACTTC